This entry lists 7 T cell receptor beta chains sequenced from one sample in a study of patients and donors after allogeneic stem cell transplantation. TCRdb redid the calling of the RT-PCR reads with MiXCR, one entry per CDR3 protein. The sample consists of roughly 880,000 distinct CDR3 sequences, about a sixth of them appearing once. Sequenced material: blood, either unsorted or a sorted T cell fraction (not recorded which). These TCRs come from a human donor who was either an allogeneic HSCT recipient or a stem cell or donor lymphocyte infusion donor (not recorded which). It is not recorded whose cells these are; they may come from a transplant donor.

This clonotype was counted only a few times. The chain employs TRBV5-1 and TRBJ2-2, with D uncertain. The ends were cut back, 0 bases at V and 4 bases at J, with 10 bases in the middle. The CDR3 is 15 amino acids. Germline-derived CDR1 and CDR2 are SGHRS and YFSETQ. CDR3 in amino acids: CASSLGGLGTGELFF. As DNA, the CDR3 is TGCGCCAGCAGCTTGGGCGGTTTGGGCACCGGGGAGCTGTTTTTT.

The V and J genes are TRBV7-6 and TRBJ2-6; TRBD2 aligns across 10 bases. There are 20 residues in the CDR3. Germline CDR1 is SGHVS and CDR2 is FNYEAQ. Trimming cost V 1 base and J 2 bases; bases outside gene matches: 11. CDR3 in DNA: TGTGCCAGCAGCTTAGTTCCCCGCGCTAGCGGGAGAGCTGGGGCCAACGTCCTGACTTTC. It specifies CASSLVPRASGRAGANVLTF.

V is TRBV7-9 and J is TRBJ2-3; a possible D gene is TRBD1 (6 bases). Germline-derived CDR1 and CDR2 are SEHNR and FQNEAQ (reference sequence). CDR3 length equals 14 residues. V was pared by 5 bases and J by 5 bases, with 14 bases between. CDR3 nucleotides: TGTGCCAGCAGCCCTGGACAGCCCGTAGATACGCAGTATTTT. Residues: CASSPGQPVDTQYF.

The chain is built from TRBV3-1 and TRBJ1-2; no clear D. The germline V gene encodes CDR1 LGHDT and CDR2 YNNKEL (reference sequence). V lost 3 bases, J lost 2 bases, and 10 bases lay in between. This CDR3 has 14 residues. CDR3 amino acids: CASSHRNGNYGYTF. CDR3 DNA sequence: TGTGCCAGCAGCCACCGTAACGGCAACTATGGCTACACCTTC.

The chain uses TRBV9 and TRBJ2-6; 7 bases are shared with TRBD1. V lost 3 bases and J lost 0; bases outside the gene matches: 3. The CDR3 has 16 residues. The germline CDR1 and CDR2 sequences are SGDLS and YYNGEE. In DNA form, the CDR3 reads TGTGCCAGCAGCGACAACAGGGGCTCTGGGGCCAACGTCCTGACTTTC. Protein sequence: CASSDNRGSGANVLTF.

This clonotype was recorded a few times. This rearrangement joins TRBV6-5 to TRBJ2-1; 7 bases fit TRBD2. Per germline, CDR1 MNHEY and CDR2 SVGAGI. CDR3 length: 14 residues. Trimming removed 2 bases from V and 7 bases from J; junction bases left unmatched: 5. For the CDR3, the DNA is TGTGCCAGCAGTTACGGGAGGGCCGAGAATGAGCAGTTCTTC. The encoded protein is CASSYGRAENEQFF.

This clonotype was counted only a few times. V and J are TRBV3-1 and TRBJ2-1, with 11 bases identical to TRBD2. CDR1 is LGHDT, CDR2 YNNKEL, per germline (reference sequence). The CDR3 contains 15 residues. The ends lost 3 bases at V and 7 bases at J; junction bases unmatched: 5. CDR3 in amino acids: CASSHSGRAENEQFF. The CDR3 DNA follows: TGTGCCAGCAGCCATAGCGGGAGGGCCGAGAATGAGCAGTTCTTC.